One sample yielded the 12 T cell receptor beta chains listed below, sequenced in a study of T cells in Graves' hyperthyroidism and ophthalmopathy. Amplification yielded TCR beta CDR3 regions, with RNA transcripts as the source. HTBI primers were the set used in a first-round RT-PCR of the TCR CDR3. TCRdb used MiXCR to reprocess the multiplex PCR reads, holding one entry per CDR3 protein. This table has some 740,000 distinct CDR3 sequences, approximately 15% appearing once. The sequencing input was blood. The receptors stem from a woman aged 18 to 35 with Graves' hyperthyroidism.

This chain links TRBV29-1 with TRBJ1-2; no clear D. This CDR3 is built from 13 residues. V lost 0 bases to trimming and J lost 4 bases, with 9 bases between them. CDR1 SQVTM and CDR2 ANQGSEA come from the germline V gene. CDR3 DNA: TGCAGCGTTGAAGATATAGGCCCCTATGGCTACACCTTC. The encoded protein is CSVEDIGPYGYTF.

The rearrangement links TRBV27 to TRBJ2-7; TRBD2 agrees at 9 bases. Germline V gene data show CDR1 as MNHEY and CDR2 as SMNVEV (reference sequence). The CDR3 consists of 15 residues. V shed 6 bases and J 0 bases; nucleotides not matched to a gene: 6. The CDR3, as DNA: TGTGCCAGCAGGTACAGACTAGCGGCCTCCTACGAGCAGTACTTC. Translating gives CASRYRLAASYEQYF.

J is TRBJ1-5 and V is TRBV20-1; D gene ambiguous. Trimming shortened V by 4 bases and J by 0 bases, and 4 bases separated the two germline ends. The CDR3 runs to 12 residues. In germline, CDR1 is DFQATT, CDR2 SNEGSKA (reference sequence). CDR3 in DNA: TGCAGTGCTAAGTATAGCAATCAGCCCCAGCATTTT. Amino acid sequence: CSAKYSNQPQHF.

This clonotype was seen ten or more times. The chain carries TRBV28 and TRBJ1-5; D gene uncertain. The V and J ends lost 7 bases and 0 bases respectively, with 10 bases between them. Germline V gene data show CDR1 as MDHEN and CDR2 as SYDVKM. The CDR3 totals 14 residues. CDR3 bases: TGTGCCAGCACCTCCAGGTTTAGCAATCAGCCCCAGCATTTT. This codes for CASTSRFSNQPQHF.

This clonotype was counted only a few times. The chain recombines TRBV6-1 with TRBJ2-1; D is unresolved. With 3 bases removed from V and 8 bases from J, the gap between germline ends came to 26 bases. The CDR3 has 18 residues. Looked up from germline, CDR1 is MNHNS and CDR2 is SASEGT. CDR3 in amino acids: CASSDPARVGSLNDEQFF. The CDR3 nucleotides read TGTGCCAGCAGTGACCCCGCTAGGGTGGGGTCTCTCAATGATGAGCAGTTCTTC.

To note about this clonotype: Given a much more abundant clone one base away, this may be a read error. The chain has TRBV6-1 and TRBJ1-1; no definite D call. Germline CDR1 is MNHNS and CDR2 is SASEGT. This CDR3 has 13 residues. Trimming cost V 7 bases and J 0 bases, with 9 bases left between them. This CDR3 reads CASNIDVNTEAFF. The CDR3 DNA sequence: TGTGCCAGCAATATTGATGTGAACACTGAAGCTTTCTTT.

There are many counts of this clonotype. CDR3 coding DNA: TGTGCCAGCAGCTTCAGCGGGGGGTTCTACGAGCAGTACTTC. Translating it yields CASSFSGGFYEQYF. The V call is TRBV11-2, the J call TRBJ2-7; 9 bases are shared with TRBD2. CDR3 size: 14 residues. The V and J ends lost 3 bases and 3 bases, in that order; junction bases with no gene match: 3. CDR1 is SGHAT, CDR2 FQNNGV, per germline.

This clonotype was picked up many times. This chain links TRBV29-1 with TRBJ1-5, with D perhaps matching TRBD1 (6 bases). This CDR3 is 13 amino acids long. Trimming shortened V by 4 bases and J by 5 bases, and 12 bases separated the two germline ends. The V gene's germline CDR1 is SQVTM and CDR2 ANQGSEA. The CDR3 nucleotides read TGCAGCGTTGCCGGCAGGGGTTATCAGCCCCAGCATTTT. The encoded protein is CSVAGRGYQPQHF.

This clonotype has only a few counts. The chain has TRBV20-1 and TRBJ2-5; D uncertain. The CDR3 has 13 amino acids. With 3 bases removed from V and 4 bases from J, the gap between germline ends came to 12 bases. The germline CDR1 and CDR2 sequences are DFQATT and SNEGSKA (reference sequence). CDR3 coding DNA: TGCAGTGCTAGTGCGTCAGGTAGAGAGACCCAGTACTTC. This gives the protein CSASASGRETQYF.

The table lists this clonotype with a few counts. The J gene is TRBJ2-1, the V gene TRBV2; D call uncertain. The CDR3 loop spans 12 amino acids. V gave up 3 bases and J gave up 13 bases, with 13 bases separating them. Germline V gives CDR1 SNHLY, CDR2 FYNNEI. CDR3 nucleotides: TGTGCCAGCAGTGAGGTCACCTACAATCAGTTCTTC. This gives the protein CASSEVTYNQFF.

The chain uses TRBV6-1 and TRBJ1-1; unclear D gene. CDR1 is MNHNS, CDR2 SASEGT, per germline. Trimming shortened V by 7 bases and J by 10 bases, and 13 bases separated the two germline ends. The CDR3 spans 11 residues. CDR3 DNA sequence: TGTGCCAGCAACGCCAGAATGAGAGCTTTCTTT. Translated, it gives CASNARMRAFF.

Concerning this clonotype: The missing conserved phenylalanine or tryptophan at the end of this CDR3 makes a read error likely. The rearrangement uses TRBV9 and TRBJ1-2; D is unresolved. CDR3 length: 14 amino acids. The germline V and J ends were trimmed by 2 bases and 4 bases, with 12 bases remaining between them. Per the germline V gene, CDR1 is SGDLS and CDR2 is YYNGEE. The CDR3 loop is CASSVVGESYGYTS. In nucleotides, the CDR3 is TGTGCCAGCAGCGTGGTCGGGGAGAGCTATGGCTACACCTCC.